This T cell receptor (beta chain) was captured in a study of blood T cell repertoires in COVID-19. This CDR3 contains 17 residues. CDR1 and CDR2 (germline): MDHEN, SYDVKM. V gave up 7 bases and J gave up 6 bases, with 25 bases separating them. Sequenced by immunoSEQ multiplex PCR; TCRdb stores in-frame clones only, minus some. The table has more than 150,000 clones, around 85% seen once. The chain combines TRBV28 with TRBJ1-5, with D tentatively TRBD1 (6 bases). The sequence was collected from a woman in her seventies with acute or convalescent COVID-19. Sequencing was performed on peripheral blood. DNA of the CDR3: TGTGCCAGCACCTTCCCGGGGGGGCAGGGCACGCGTCAGCCCCAGCATTTT. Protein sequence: CASTFPGGQGTRQPQHF.